What follows describes a single T cell receptor beta chain. This record belongs to a study of blood T cell repertoires in COVID-19. Background on the study: Some COVID-19 samples were acute and others convalescent; all came from the United States, Italy and Spain. The cDNA or gDNA used as material had been derived from T cells, B-cell-depleted T cells, or PBMCs.

Seattle-derived patients entered the study during active infection and were followed longitudinally. V lost 4 bases to trimming and J lost 3 bases; unmatched junction nucleotides: 7. This CDR3 is 16 amino acids long. CDR1 is KGHDR and CDR2 is SFDVKD in the germline V gene. Original methodology: Estimated nucleated cell counts came from reference gene primer amplification. Sequencing used immunoSEQ multiplex PCR; TCRdb keeps in-frame clones, though not all of them. That table gives V, J and clone size, and the DNA gave D and trimming. The table has 100,000 to 150,000 clones, over 85% seen once; the top ten hold around 4.6%.

This sequence originates from a man aged 60 to 69 with COVID-19, enrolled during active disease. This chain joins TRBV24-1 and TRBJ2-1, with TRBD2 matching over 8 bases. The sequenced sample consisted of peripheral blood. The CDR3 loop reads CATSDIRGTSYNEQFF. In DNA, the CDR3 is TGTGCCACCAGTGACATCCGGGGGACTAGCTACAATGAGCAGTTCTTC.